This is a list of T cell receptor beta chains from one sample in a study of high-grade serous ovarian cancer treatment subgroups. Profiling relied on immunoSEQ multiplex PCR, and the TCRdb table lists in-frame clones only, not all of them. The profile shows under 3,500 clones, 60% to 80% of them singletons. Material: tumor tissue. The origin of the receptors is a human donor with high-grade serous ovarian cancer. Both conserved end residues are part of each CDR3. The D gene is left open where the match is weak. The size field is filled for only some rows; it gives once, few, many or a size class.

d_call: -; j_call: TRBJ2-6; clone_size: -; v_call: TRBV4-2; cdr3_nt: TGTGCCAGCAGCCAAGAGACAACCTCTGGGGCCAACGTCCTGACTTTC; cdr3_aa: CASSQETTSGANVLTF
d_call: TRBD1; j_call: TRBJ1-1; clone_size: few; v_call: TRBV30; cdr3_nt: TGTGCCTGGAGAGAACAGGGGCGGGGGGAAGCTTTCTTT; cdr3_aa: CAWREQGRGEAFF
d_call: -; j_call: TRBJ2-4; clone_size: -; v_call: TRBV7-1; cdr3_nt: TGTGCCAGCAGCTTAGACGGGAAGCACGGAAACATTCAGTACTTC; cdr3_aa: CASSLDGKHGNIQYF
d_call: TRBD1; j_call: TRBJ2-3; clone_size: -; v_call: TRBV19; cdr3_nt: TGTGCCAGTAGTCCGGGGACAGGGCGCACAGATACGCAGTATTTT; cdr3_aa: CASSPGTGRTDTQYF
d_call: -; j_call: TRBJ1-5; clone_size: -; v_call: TRBV4-3; cdr3_nt: TGCGCCAGCAGCCAAGATGGGTCTCAGCCCCAGCATTTT; cdr3_aa: CASSQDGSQPQHF
d_call: -; j_call: TRBJ2-5; clone_size: once; v_call: TRBV7-9; cdr3_nt: TGTGCCAGCAGCTTAGAGCGGAAAAGTCAGCAGTACTTC; cdr3_aa: CASSLERKSQQYF
d_call: TRBD1; j_call: TRBJ1-3; clone_size: -; v_call: TRBV15; cdr3_nt: TGTGCCACCTCGCCCCGGACAGGGGGGTCCGGAAACACCATATATTTT; cdr3_aa: CATSPRTGGSGNTIYF
d_call: TRBD2; j_call: TRBJ2-7; clone_size: -; v_call: TRBV4-2; cdr3_nt: TGTGCCAGCAGCCTCGGGGGGTACTCCTACGAGCAGTACTTC; cdr3_aa: CASSLGGYSYEQYF
d_call: TRBD2; j_call: TRBJ2-1; clone_size: few; v_call: TRBV7-2; cdr3_nt: TGTGCCAGCAGCTTCGCGGGGGGAGAGCAGTTCTTC; cdr3_aa: CASSFAGGEQFF
d_call: TRBD1; j_call: TRBJ2-7; clone_size: -; v_call: TRBV29-1; cdr3_nt: TGCAGCGCCCAGGGGGACTACGAGCAGTACTTC; cdr3_aa: CSAQGDYEQYF
d_call: TRBD2; j_call: TRBJ2-2; clone_size: -; v_call: TRBV2; cdr3_nt: TGTGCCAGCAGTGGAGGACTAGCGGGAGGGCTCGGGGAGCTGTTTTTT; cdr3_aa: CASSGGLAGGLGELFF
d_call: -; j_call: TRBJ2-3; clone_size: -; v_call: TRBV19; cdr3_nt: TGTGCCAGTAGTATTAGTGGCTCAGATACGCAGTATTTT; cdr3_aa: CASSISGSDTQYF
d_call: -; j_call: TRBJ2-6; clone_size: -; v_call: TRBV11-1; cdr3_nt: TGTGCCAGCAGCAAGCGCTGTAAGGCTGACAAAAGTCGGGCCAACGTCCTGACTTTC; cdr3_aa: CASSKRCKADKSRANVLTF
d_call: -; j_call: TRBJ2-3; clone_size: -; v_call: TRBV6-6; cdr3_nt: TGTGCCAGCTCGGTGACGATTAACACAGATACGCAGTATTTT; cdr3_aa: CASSVTINTDTQYF
d_call: -; j_call: TRBJ2-5; clone_size: -; v_call: TRBV5-1; cdr3_nt: TGCGCCAGCAGCTTGTGGGGTCCGTTAGAGACCCAGTACTTC; cdr3_aa: CASSLWGPLETQYF
d_call: -; j_call: TRBJ1-5; clone_size: -; v_call: TRBV29-1; cdr3_nt: TGCAGCGCCGTGGACAGTAGCAATCAGCCCCAGCATTTT; cdr3_aa: CSAVDSSNQPQHF
d_call: -; j_call: TRBJ2-7; clone_size: -; v_call: TRBV7-2; cdr3_nt: TGTGCCAGCAGCTGGACCGGAGGCTACGAGCAGTACTTC; cdr3_aa: CASSWTGGYEQYF
d_call: -; j_call: TRBJ2-3; clone_size: -; v_call: TRBV21-1; cdr3_nt: TGTGCCAGCAGCAAAAAAAGGGGACTAGCGGGAGGGCCGGCGTGTGGAGATACGCAGTATTTT; cdr3_aa: CASSKKRGLAGGPACGDTQYF
d_call: -; j_call: TRBJ2-5; clone_size: -; v_call: TRBV11-1; cdr3_nt: TGTGCCAGCAGCTTGCTTGGTGGATGGGAAGAGACCCAGTACTTC; cdr3_aa: CASSLLGGWEETQYF
d_call: -; j_call: TRBJ2-5; clone_size: -; v_call: TRBV29-1; cdr3_nt: TGCAGCGTTAGGGTCCAGGGGGGAGTGACCCAGTACTTC; cdr3_aa: CSVRVQGGVTQYF
d_call: -; j_call: TRBJ2-7; clone_size: -; v_call: TRBV6-5; cdr3_nt: TGTGCCAGCAGTTACCCGACAGGCCACGAGCAGTACTTC; cdr3_aa: CASSYPTGHEQYF
d_call: -; j_call: TRBJ2-5; clone_size: once; v_call: TRBV2; cdr3_nt: TGTGCCAGCCTACAGGGACGAGAGACCCAGTACTTC; cdr3_aa: CASLQGRETQYF
d_call: -; j_call: TRBJ2-3; clone_size: -; v_call: TRBV6-1; cdr3_nt: TGTGCCAGCAGTGAAAGGGATACAACGCAGTATTTT; cdr3_aa: CASSERDTTQYF
d_call: -; j_call: TRBJ2-7; clone_size: -; v_call: TRBV5-1; cdr3_nt: TGCGCCAGCAGCTTGGGGGGGGCCAGCTACGAGCAGTACTTC; cdr3_aa: CASSLGGASYEQYF
d_call: TRBD2; j_call: TRBJ2-1; clone_size: -; v_call: TRBV30; cdr3_nt: TGTGCCTGGAGTGTACGTGTTAGCGGGGGCCCGGGGGTGAATGAGCAGTTCTTC; cdr3_aa: CAWSVRVSGGPGVNEQFF
d_call: -; j_call: TRBJ2-1; clone_size: few; v_call: TRBV2; cdr3_nt: TGTGCCAGTCGAGAGCTAGGGTTTGAGCAGTTCTTC; cdr3_aa: CASRELGFEQFF
d_call: -; j_call: TRBJ1-1; clone_size: -; v_call: TRBV27; cdr3_nt: TGTGCCAGCAGGGGAGGATGGAACACTGAAGCTTTCTTT; cdr3_aa: CASRGGWNTEAFF
d_call: TRBD2; j_call: TRBJ2-1; clone_size: -; v_call: TRBV29-1; cdr3_nt: TGCAGCGCAGGACTAGCGGGGGGGGACGAGCAGTTCTTC; cdr3_aa: CSAGLAGGDEQFF
d_call: TRBD1; j_call: TRBJ2-5; clone_size: -; v_call: TRBV14; cdr3_nt: TGTGCCAGCAGCATTCGGGACAGGGGTTACCAAGAGACCCAGTACTTC; cdr3_aa: CASSIRDRGYQETQYF
d_call: TRBD2; j_call: TRBJ2-5; clone_size: -; v_call: TRBV6-1; cdr3_nt: TGTGCCAGCACGCCGCTAGCGGGGGCTCAAGAGACCCAGTACTTC; cdr3_aa: CASTPLAGAQETQYF
d_call: -; j_call: TRBJ2-7; clone_size: once; v_call: TRBV25-1; cdr3_nt: TGTGCCAGCACAAGCCGGGACTCCTACGAGCAGTACTTC; cdr3_aa: CASTSRDSYEQYF
d_call: TRBD1; j_call: TRBJ1-2; clone_size: few; v_call: TRBV5-1; cdr3_nt: TGCGCCAGCAGCCAGACAGGGGGCGGCTATGGCTACACCTTC; cdr3_aa: CASSQTGGGYGYTF
d_call: -; j_call: TRBJ2-5; clone_size: -; v_call: TRBV27; cdr3_nt: TGTGCCAGCTCCTTCTCGGGGGAGACCCAGTACTTC; cdr3_aa: CASSFSGETQYF
d_call: -; j_call: TRBJ1-5; clone_size: -; v_call: TRBV6-1; cdr3_nt: TGTGCCAGCAGTGCACGAGGGCGGGGAGGGGGGAATCAGCCCCAGCATTTT; cdr3_aa: CASSARGRGGGNQPQHF
d_call: TRBD1; j_call: TRBJ2-2; clone_size: -; v_call: TRBV10-3; cdr3_nt: TGTGCCATCAGCCGGGACAGGGACACCGGGGAGCTGTTTTTT; cdr3_aa: CAISRDRDTGELFF
d_call: TRBD1; j_call: TRBJ2-7; clone_size: -; v_call: TRBV5-1; cdr3_nt: TGCGCCAGCAGCCTCTCGACAGGGCTCTCGGCCTACGAGCAGTACTTC; cdr3_aa: CASSLSTGLSAYEQYF
d_call: TRBD2; j_call: TRBJ2-3; clone_size: -; v_call: TRBV15; cdr3_nt: TGTGCCACCAGCCCTCGGGCGGGAGGAGGCACAGATACGCAGTATTTT; cdr3_aa: CATSPRAGGGTDTQYF
d_call: -; j_call: TRBJ1-1; clone_size: -; v_call: TRBV28; cdr3_nt: TGTGCCAGCAGTTTAGGTTTTGAGGTGAACACTGAAGCTTTCTTT; cdr3_aa: CASSLGFEVNTEAFF
d_call: -; j_call: TRBJ2-2; clone_size: -; v_call: TRBV25-1; cdr3_nt: TGTGCCAGCGGGGAAATCAAGAACACCGGGGAGCTGTTTTTT; cdr3_aa: CASGEIKNTGELFF
d_call: -; j_call: TRBJ2-7; clone_size: -; v_call: TRBV25-1; cdr3_nt: TGTGCCAGCACAAGCCGGGACTCCTACGAGCAGTACTTC; cdr3_aa: CASTSRDSYEQYF
d_call: -; j_call: TRBJ1-1; clone_size: -; v_call: TRBV7-6; cdr3_nt: TGTGCCAGCAGGGCCCACCCCCAGGGAATAGGAAACACTGAAGCTTTCTTT; cdr3_aa: CASRAHPQGIGNTEAFF
d_call: -; j_call: TRBJ1-4; clone_size: -; v_call: TRBV18; cdr3_nt: TGTGCCAGCTCACCATACGCTAATGAAAAACTGTTTTTT; cdr3_aa: CASSPYANEKLFF
d_call: -; j_call: TRBJ2-7; clone_size: -; v_call: TRBV4-1; cdr3_nt: TGCGCCAGCAGCCAATTTAGCGGAACGTCGGGCTACGAGCAGTACTTC; cdr3_aa: CASSQFSGTSGYEQYF
d_call: -; j_call: TRBJ2-1; clone_size: -; v_call: TRBV7-3; cdr3_nt: TGTGCCAGCAGCGGGGGTCCCGACTACAATGAGCAGTTCTTC; cdr3_aa: CASSGGPDYNEQFF
d_call: TRBD2; j_call: TRBJ2-1; clone_size: -; v_call: TRBV5-6; cdr3_nt: TGTGCCAGCAGCTATAGTCCCGGGACTAGTATTAAGCAGTTCTTC; cdr3_aa: CASSYSPGTSIKQFF
d_call: -; j_call: TRBJ2-3; clone_size: -; v_call: TRBV7-6; cdr3_nt: TGTGCCAGCAGCTTATCGGCGGGTAGCACAGATACGCAGTATTTT; cdr3_aa: CASSLSAGSTDTQYF
d_call: -; j_call: TRBJ2-2; clone_size: -; v_call: TRBV29-1; cdr3_nt: TGCAGCGTTGTTGGCCCCGCGAACACCGGGGAGCTGTTTTTT; cdr3_aa: CSVVGPANTGELFF
d_call: TRBD1; j_call: TRBJ1-5; clone_size: -; v_call: TRBV10-3; cdr3_nt: TGTGCCATCAGGGACAGGGATGGTAGCAATCAGCCCCAGCATTTT; cdr3_aa: CAIRDRDGSNQPQHF
d_call: TRBD2; j_call: TRBJ2-5; clone_size: -; v_call: TRBV19; cdr3_nt: TGTGCCAGTAGTTTCTCGGGAGGGCGGGAGACCCAGTACTTC; cdr3_aa: CASSFSGGRETQYF
d_call: -; j_call: TRBJ2-7; clone_size: -; v_call: TRBV5-1; cdr3_nt: TGCGCCAGCAGCTTGGTGACCTACGAGCAGTACTTC; cdr3_aa: CASSLVTYEQYF
d_call: -; j_call: TRBJ2-1; clone_size: once; v_call: TRBV7-2; cdr3_nt: TGTGCCAGCAGCCACCCTCCCAGGGTGGAAAAGTGGAGGGAGCAGTTCTTC; cdr3_aa: CASSHPPRVEKWREQFF
d_call: -; j_call: TRBJ2-3; clone_size: -; v_call: TRBV6-4; cdr3_nt: TGTGCCAGCAGCGACCGGGCCCAGGGACCAACAACGGCGCAGTATTTT; cdr3_aa: CASSDRAQGPTTAQYF
d_call: -; j_call: TRBJ1-1; clone_size: -; v_call: TRBV15; cdr3_nt: TGTGCCACCAGCAGGGGGTGGGGGGGTATTGGGGGGAACACTGAAGCTTTCTTT; cdr3_aa: CATSRGWGGIGGNTEAFF